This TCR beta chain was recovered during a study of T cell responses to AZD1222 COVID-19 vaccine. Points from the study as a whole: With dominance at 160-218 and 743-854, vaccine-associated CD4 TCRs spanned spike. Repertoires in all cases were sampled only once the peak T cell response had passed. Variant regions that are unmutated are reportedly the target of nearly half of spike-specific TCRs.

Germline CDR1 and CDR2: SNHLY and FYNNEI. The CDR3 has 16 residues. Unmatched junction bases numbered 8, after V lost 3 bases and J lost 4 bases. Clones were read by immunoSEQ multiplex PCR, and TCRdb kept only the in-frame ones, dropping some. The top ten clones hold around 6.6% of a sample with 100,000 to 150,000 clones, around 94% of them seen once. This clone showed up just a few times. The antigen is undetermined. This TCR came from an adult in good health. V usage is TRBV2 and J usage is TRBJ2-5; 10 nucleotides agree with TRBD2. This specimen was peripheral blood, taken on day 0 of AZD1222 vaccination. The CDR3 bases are TGTGCCAGCAGTGAGAGGACCCTAGCGGGAGTAGAGACCCAGTACTTC. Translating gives CASSERTLAGVETQYF. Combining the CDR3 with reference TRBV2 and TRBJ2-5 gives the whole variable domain EPEVTQTPSHQVTQMGQEVILRCVPISNHLYFYWYRQILGQKVEFLVSFYNNEISEKSEIFDDQFSVERPDGSNFTLKIRSTKLEDSAMYFCASSERTLAGVETQYFGPGTRLLVL.